This T cell receptor beta chain was identified in a study of cytomegalovirus exposure and HLA in healthy donors. Findings and caveats of the study: In a later analysis, around 18,000 TCR beta sequences were associated with HLA alleles at 0.05 false discovery rate.

This clone was observed once. Its antigen remains unknown. The germline CDR1 and CDR2 sequences are MNHNS and SASEGT. This CDR3 has 14 residues. The V and J ends lost 4 bases and 7 bases, in that order; junction bases with no gene match: 5. The PCR used 60 Vbeta and 13 Jbeta primers. This table comes from immunoSEQ multiplex PCR, and its TCRdb copy is limited to in-frame clones, with some not included. The profile shows roughly 180,000 clones, 80% of them singletons. The V and J genes are TRBV6-1 and TRBJ1-5; 9 bases align to TRBD1. This clonotype was obtained from a woman in her thirties in good health and CMV-seronegative. Sequencing used PBMCs. CDR3 in DNA: TGTGCCAGCAGTGGGGGACAGGGAATCCAGCCCCAGCATTTT. Encoded protein: CASSGGQGIQPQHF.